This TCR beta chain was sequenced during a study of identical twins. This CDR3 spans 15 amino acids. The germline gives CDR1 SQVTM, CDR2 ANQGSEA. V was pared by 1 base and J by 7 bases, with 10 bases of the junction left unmatched. TCRdb processed the 5' RACE reads anew with MiXCR; each CDR3 protein has one entry. The sample lists 550,000 to 700,000 distinct CDR3 sequences; more than 9% were seen once. This clonotype has just one count. Another study also made use of these data, one on yellow fever vaccine responses in identical twins.

This rearrangement joins TRBV29-1 to TRBJ2-5; 9 positions match TRBD2. The origin of this receptor is a woman aged 18-30 years in good health. Sequenced input: PBMCs. The CDR3 spells CSVEVPLAGLRTQYF. CDR3 sequence (DNA): TGCAGCGTTGAAGTCCCTCTAGCGGGGCTCCGGACCCAGTACTTC.